This TCR beta chain was captured in a study of blood T cell repertoires in COVID-19. Turning to the study itself: Sample material is recorded as cDNA or gDNA derived from T cells, B-cell-depleted T cells, or PBMCs.

The Seattle patients, enrolled during active infection, were followed longitudinally. In the authors' workflow: Researchers report that nucleated cell counts were estimated from reference gene primer amplification. Profiling relied on immunoSEQ multiplex PCR, and the TCRdb table lists in-frame clones only, not all of them. That table gives V, J and clone size, and the DNA gave D and trimming. Seen here are 330,000 or so clones, roughly 87% observed once, and the top ten hold roughly 8.9%. Germline values: CDR1 SGHTA, CDR2 FQGNSA. The J segment lost 8 bases and the V segment lost 4 bases, leaving 8 bases of the junction unmatched. CDR3 length: 15 residues.

The sequencing input was peripheral blood. The chain recombines TRBV7-2 with TRBJ1-5; 10 nucleotides agree with TRBD1. The TCR sequence derives from a man under 40 with COVID-19, enrolled during active disease. The CDR3 here is CASSSSGQGDEPQHF. CDR3 DNA: TGTGCCAGCAGCTCCTCCGGACAGGGGGATGAGCCCCAGCATTTT.